One and the same sample provided the 17 T cell receptor beta chains below, sequenced in a study of blood T cell repertoires in COVID-19. The assay was immunoSEQ multiplex PCR, and TCRdb's table has in-frame clones only and misses some. The sample lists about 55,000 clones, about four fifths seen once, with 1.9% in the top ten. The sequenced sample was peripheral blood. Receptors were obtained from an older woman with acute or convalescent COVID-19.

The gene calls are TRBV5-6 and TRBJ1-5; maybe TRBD1 (5 bases). Trimming took off 1 base at V and 0 bases at J, with 14 bases between the two ends. The CDR3 is 17 amino acids. Germline V gene data show CDR1 as SGHDT and CDR2 as YYEEEE. The CDR3 DNA sequence: TGTGCCAGCAGCTTGTGGGGGGGGACCCTTAGCAATCAGCCCCAGCATTTT. Protein product: CASSLWGGTLSNQPQHF.

The V call is TRBV6-1, the J call TRBJ1-5; 10 bases line up with TRBD1. In germline, CDR1 is MNHNS, CDR2 SASEGT. The junction had 12 bases not matched to a gene; V was cut back by 4 bases and J by 0 bases. CDR3 length equals 19 residues. The CDR3 here is CASSATKPGQGYSNQPQHF. In DNA form, the CDR3 reads TGTGCCAGCAGTGCGACGAAGCCGGGACAGGGGTATAGCAATCAGCCCCAGCATTTT.

The chain recombines TRBV28 with TRBJ2-7; TRBD2 agrees at 11 bases. Germline V gene sequence: CDR1 MDHEN, CDR2 SYDVKM. V lost 6 bases, J lost 1 base, and 5 bases stayed unmatched. The CDR3 is 15 amino acids. In nucleotides, the CDR3 is TGTGCCAGCAGCCCGTTAGCGGGGGGGTCCTACGAGCAGTACTTC. Translation: CASSPLAGGSYEQYF.

This clone occurred once. The chain uses TRBV4-1 and TRBJ2-1, with 8 nucleotides matching TRBD1. The CDR3 is made up of 15 amino acids. In germline, CDR1 is MGHRA, CDR2 YSYEKL. J gave up 4 bases and V 4 bases, and 6 bases lay outside the gene matches. The CDR3 reads CASSLGTGFYNEQFF. CDR3 nucleotide sequence: TGCGCCAGCAGCCTCGGGACAGGTTTTTACAATGAGCAGTTCTTC.

The chain employs TRBV11-3 and TRBJ2-2, with TRBD1 matching over 8 bases. The germline V gene has CDR1 SGHNT and CDR2 YENEEA. V gave up 5 bases and J gave up 5 bases; unmatched junction bases: 13. CDR3 size: 17 residues. The CDR3: CASSPAGGAGRTGELFF. CDR3 in DNA: TGTGCCAGCAGCCCAGCAGGGGGCGCGGGGAGAACCGGGGAGCTGTTTTTT.

The chain recombines TRBV27 with TRBJ1-1; the D is unclear. This CDR3 is built from 14 residues. Germline V CDR1 and CDR2: MNHEY, SMNVEV (reference sequence). The V and J ends lost 8 bases and 0 bases respectively, with 13 bases between them. CDR3 coding DNA: TGTGCCAGCGCCGACCCGCGGGTGAACACTGAAGCTTTCTTT. Its translation is CASADPRVNTEAFF.

This chain uses TRBV24-1 with TRBJ2-2; 9 bases fit TRBD1. V lost 3 bases to trimming and J lost 4 bases; unmatched junction nucleotides: 2. Germline-derived CDR1 and CDR2 are KGHDR and SFDVKD. The CDR3 length is 15 residues. The CDR3 DNA reads TGTGCCACCAGTGATCGGACAGGGGCCACCGGGGAGCTGTTTTTT. It encodes CATSDRTGATGELFF.

V is TRBV5-5 and J is TRBJ1-1; 8 positions agree with TRBD1. With V trimmed by 4 bases and J by 8 bases, 10 bases remained unmatched. Germline V gene data show CDR1 as SGHKS and CDR2 as YYEKEE (reference sequence). This CDR3 is 14 amino acids long. This CDR3 reads CASSRREQGEEAFF. CDR3 nucleotide sequence: TGTGCCAGCAGCCGGAGGGAACAGGGGGAGGAAGCTTTCTTT. Based on the CDR3 plus reference TRBV5-5 and TRBJ1-1, the full variable domain is DAGVTQSPTHLIKTRGQQVTLRCSPISGHKSVSWYQQVLGQGPQFIFQYYEKEERGRGNFPDRFSARQFPNYSSELNVNALLLGDSALYLCASSRREQGEEAFFGQGTRLTVV.

Only one count was recorded for this clone. This sequence joins TRBV27 and TRBJ2-3; 8 positions agree with TRBD2. This CDR3 is 15 amino acids long. The V segment lost 2 bases and the J segment 0 bases; nucleotides outside the gene matches: 1. CDR1 and CDR2 from the germline V gene are MNHEY and SMNVEV (reference sequence). The CDR3 here is CASSLVAGSTDTQYF. In DNA form, the CDR3 reads TGTGCCAGCAGTTTAGTAGCGGGGAGCACAGATACGCAGTATTTT.

The V gene is TRBV6-5, the J gene TRBJ1-5; D uncertain. The CDR3 is 14 residues long. CDR1 and CDR2 (germline): MNHEY, SVGAGI. Deletions cut 4 bases from V and 3 bases from J, with 10 bases between. The CDR3 reads CASSFRVLNQPQHF. CDR3 in DNA: TGTGCCAGCAGTTTTAGAGTACTCAATCAGCCCCAGCATTTT.

The chain joins TRBV4-1 to TRBJ2-3; D unclear. The CDR3 sequence is 16 residues long. CDR1 and CDR2 (germline): MGHRA, YSYEKL. The V gene lost 0 bases and the J gene lost 2 bases, with 12 bases spanning the gap. The CDR3 DNA follows: TGCGCCAGCAGCCAAGATCTTGTAGCATCCACAGATACGCAGTATTTT. This encodes CASSQDLVASTDTQYF.

This clone has just one count. The chain carries TRBV5-8 and TRBJ1-3; D unresolved. There are 12 residues in the CDR3. Trimming removed 2 bases at V and 4 bases at J, with 4 bases between. Germline CDR1 reads SGHTS; CDR2 reads YDEGEE. Here the CDR3 reads CASSLLGNTIYF. The DNA of the CDR3 is TGTGCCAGCAGCTTATTAGGAAACACCATATATTTT. Looking up the rest from reference TRBV5-8 and TRBJ1-3 gives the full variable domain: EAGVTQSPTHLIKTRGQQATLRCSPISGHTSVYWYQQALGLGLQFLLWYDEGEERNRGNFPPRFSGRQFPNYSSELNVNALELEDSALYLCASSLLGNTIYFGEGSWLTVV.

The chain carries TRBV27 and TRBJ2-7; 7 bases match TRBD1. The junction had 14 bases not matched to a gene; V was cut back by 6 bases and J by 6 bases. The length of the CDR3 is 15 residues. The V gene's germline CDR1 is MNHEY and CDR2 SMNVEV (reference sequence). CDR3 DNA sequence: TGTGCCAGCAGACTTTACAACAGGGGATCGGGCGAGCAGTACTTC. Translation: CASRLYNRGSGEQYF.

The chain uses TRBV12-3 or TRBV12-4 and TRBJ2-2, with a possible D match to TRBD1 (6 bases). This CDR3 is built from 13 residues. V was shortened by 5 bases and J by 5 bases, with 9 bases between the two germline ends. CDR3 DNA sequence: TGTGCCAGCAGTGCCGGGACAACCGGGGAGCTGTTTTTT. Protein: CASSAGTTGELFF.

This clone was found a few times. The V gene is TRBV7-3, the J gene TRBJ1-1; 8 nucleotides align to TRBD1. The germline CDR1 and CDR2 sequences are SGHTA and FQGTGA. With V trimmed by 3 bases and J by 1 base, 1 base remained unmatched. The CDR3 has 14 amino acids. CDR3 loop: CASSFGQGNTEAFF. CDR3 in DNA: TGTGCCAGCAGCTTCGGACAGGGGAACACTGAAGCTTTCTTT.

The rearrangement joins TRBV30 to TRBJ2-1, with 7 bases that match TRBD2. Germline trimming cut 1 base from V and 6 bases from J; bases unmatched to any gene: 9. In germline, CDR1 is GTSNPN, CDR2 SVGIG (reference sequence). The CDR3 runs to 15 residues. The CDR3 sequence is CAWSDVGEGPNEQFF. The CDR3, as DNA: TGTGCCTGGAGTGACGTGGGGGAGGGCCCCAATGAGCAGTTCTTC.

The chain couples TRBV30 to TRBJ2-5; 8 bases line up with TRBD1. V was clipped by 5 bases and J by 0 bases; unmatched bases: 5. CDR3 length: 14 residues. CDR1 is GTSNPN, CDR2 SVGIG, per germline (reference sequence). CDR3 bases: TGTGCCTGGGGACAGGGAGGTAACCAAGAGACCCAGTACTTC. As protein: CAWGQGGNQETQYF.